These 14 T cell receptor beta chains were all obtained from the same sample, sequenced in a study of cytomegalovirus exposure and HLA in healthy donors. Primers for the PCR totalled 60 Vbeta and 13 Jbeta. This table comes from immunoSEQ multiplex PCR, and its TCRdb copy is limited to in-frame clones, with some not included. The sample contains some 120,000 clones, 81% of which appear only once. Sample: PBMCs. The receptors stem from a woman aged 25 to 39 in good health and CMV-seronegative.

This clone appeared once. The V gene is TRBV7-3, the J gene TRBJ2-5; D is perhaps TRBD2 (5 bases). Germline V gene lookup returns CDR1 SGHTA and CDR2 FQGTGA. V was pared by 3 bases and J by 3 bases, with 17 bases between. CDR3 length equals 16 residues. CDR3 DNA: TGTGCCAGCAGCTTGCCTGCGCGGGCTTCCAAAGAGACCCAGTACTTC. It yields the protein CASSLPARASKETQYF. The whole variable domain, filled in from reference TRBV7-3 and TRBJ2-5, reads GAGVSQTPSNKVTEKGKYVELRCDPISGHTALYWYRQSLGQGPEFLIYFQGTGAADDSGLPNDRFFAVRPEGSVSTLKIQRTERGDSAVYLCASSLPARASKETQYFGPGTRLLVL.

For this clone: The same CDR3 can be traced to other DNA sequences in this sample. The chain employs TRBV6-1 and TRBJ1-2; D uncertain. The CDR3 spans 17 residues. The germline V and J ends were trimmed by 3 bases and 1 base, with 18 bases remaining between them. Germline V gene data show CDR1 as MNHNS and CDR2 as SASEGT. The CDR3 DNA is TGTGCCAGCAGTGAGGTGTACGGGGAGATCGGTAACTATGGCTACACCTTC. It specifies CASSEVYGEIGNYGYTF.

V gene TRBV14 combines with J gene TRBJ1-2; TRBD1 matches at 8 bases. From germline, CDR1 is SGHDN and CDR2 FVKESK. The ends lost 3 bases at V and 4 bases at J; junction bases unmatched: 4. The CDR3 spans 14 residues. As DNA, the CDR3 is TGTGCCAGCAGCCACCGGGACAGGACCTATGGCTACACCTTC. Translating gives CASSHRDRTYGYTF.

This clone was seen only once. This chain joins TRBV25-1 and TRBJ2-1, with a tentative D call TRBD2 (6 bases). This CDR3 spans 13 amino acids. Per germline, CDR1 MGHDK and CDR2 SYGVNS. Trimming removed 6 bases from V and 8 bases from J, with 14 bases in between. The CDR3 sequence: CASRLLARDEQFF. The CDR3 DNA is TGTGCCAGCAGGCTCCTAGCGAGGGATGAGCAGTTCTTC.

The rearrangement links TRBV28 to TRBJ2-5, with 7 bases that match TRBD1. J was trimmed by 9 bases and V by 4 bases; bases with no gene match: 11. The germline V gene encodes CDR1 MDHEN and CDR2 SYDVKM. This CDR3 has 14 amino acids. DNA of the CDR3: TGTGCCAGCAGTTCCTCTCTTACAGGGGAAGCCCAGTACTTC. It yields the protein CASSSSLTGEAQYF.

For the CDR3, the DNA is TGTGCCAGCAGCTTATCTGGAGGGCCCGACGAGCAGTACTTC. Its protein is CASSLSGGPDEQYF. This rearrangement joins TRBV7-9 to TRBJ2-7; D may be TRBD2 (6 bases). V shed 2 bases and J shed 5 bases, with 13 bases lying between them. This CDR3 has 14 residues. In germline, CDR1 is SEHNR, CDR2 FQNEAQ (reference sequence).

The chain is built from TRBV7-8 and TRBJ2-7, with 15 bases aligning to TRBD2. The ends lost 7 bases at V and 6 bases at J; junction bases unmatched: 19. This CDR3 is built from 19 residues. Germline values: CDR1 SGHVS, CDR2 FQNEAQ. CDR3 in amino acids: CASTPPRGTSGRNSGEQYF. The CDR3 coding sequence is TGTGCCAGCACCCCCCCGCGAGGGACTAGCGGGAGGAATTCAGGCGAGCAGTACTTC.

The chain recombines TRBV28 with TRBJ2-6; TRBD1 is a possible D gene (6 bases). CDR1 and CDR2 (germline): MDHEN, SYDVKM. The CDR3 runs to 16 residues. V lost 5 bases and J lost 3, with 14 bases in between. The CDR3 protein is CASSLKTGLGANVLTF. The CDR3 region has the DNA TGTGCCAGCAGTCTTAAAACAGGGCTTGGGGCCAACGTCCTGACTTTC. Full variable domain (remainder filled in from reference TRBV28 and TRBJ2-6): DVKVTQSSRYLVKRTGEKVFLECVQDMDHENMFWYRQDPGLGLRLIYFSYDVKMKEKGDIPEGYSVSREKKERFSLILESASTNQTSMYLCASSLKTGLGANVLTFGAGSRLTVL.

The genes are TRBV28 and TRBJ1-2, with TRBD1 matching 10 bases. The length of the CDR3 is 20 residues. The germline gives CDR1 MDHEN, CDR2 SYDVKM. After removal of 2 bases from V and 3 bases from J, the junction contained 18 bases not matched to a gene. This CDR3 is CASSLIAPRLGQGFDYGYTF. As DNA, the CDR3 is TGTGCCAGCAGTTTAATCGCCCCACGCCTGGGACAGGGGTTCGACTATGGCTACACCTTC.

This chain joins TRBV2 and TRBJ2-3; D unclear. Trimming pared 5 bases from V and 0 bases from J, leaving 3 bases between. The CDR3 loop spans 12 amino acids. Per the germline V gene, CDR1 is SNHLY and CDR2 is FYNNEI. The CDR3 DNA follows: TGTGCCAGCAGTCCAAGCACAGATACGCAGTATTTT. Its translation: CASSPSTDTQYF.

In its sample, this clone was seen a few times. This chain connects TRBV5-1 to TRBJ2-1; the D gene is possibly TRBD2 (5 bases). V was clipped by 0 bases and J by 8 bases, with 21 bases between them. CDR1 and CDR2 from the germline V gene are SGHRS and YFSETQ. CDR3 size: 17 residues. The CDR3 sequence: CASSLGPGLAIGDEQFF. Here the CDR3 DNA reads TGCGCCAGCAGCTTGGGGCCCGGCCTAGCTATCGGGGATGAGCAGTTCTTC.

The CDR3, as DNA: TGTGCCAGCAGCCCGGGACAGCTGGGGACTGAAGCTTTCTTT. As protein: CASSPGQLGTEAFF. The V call is TRBV6-1, the J call TRBJ1-1; 7 positions match TRBD1. Germline V CDR1 and CDR2: MNHNS, SASEGT. The CDR3 covers 14 residues. The trim removed 6 bases at V and 5 bases at J, leaving 9 bases unmatched.

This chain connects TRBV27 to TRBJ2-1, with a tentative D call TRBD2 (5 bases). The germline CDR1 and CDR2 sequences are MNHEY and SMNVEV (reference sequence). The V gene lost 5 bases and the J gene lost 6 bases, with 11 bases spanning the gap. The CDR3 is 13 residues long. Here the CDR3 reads CASSPRTFNEQFF. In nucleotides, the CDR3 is TGTGCCAGCAGTCCGCGGACTTTCAATGAGCAGTTCTTC.

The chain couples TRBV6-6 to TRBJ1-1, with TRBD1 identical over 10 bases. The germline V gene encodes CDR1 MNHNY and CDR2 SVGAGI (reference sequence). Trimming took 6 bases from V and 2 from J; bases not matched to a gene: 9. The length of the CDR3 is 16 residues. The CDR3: CASRPGQGSLNTEAFF. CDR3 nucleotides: TGTGCCAGCAGGCCGGGACAGGGGTCCCTTAACACTGAAGCTTTCTTT.